Detailed here is one T cell receptor beta chain. The sample belongs to a study of blood T cell repertoires in COVID-19. On the study more broadly: The United States, Italy and Spain were the sources of the acute and convalescent COVID-19 samples.

The CDR3 has 16 residues. Germline-derived CDR1 and CDR2 are MRHNA and SNTAGT. The ends were cut back, 5 bases at V and 2 bases at J, with 17 bases in the middle. Only in-frame clones appear in the TCRdb table, and some are missing; sequencing was by immunoSEQ multiplex PCR. Here the sample spans 100,000 to 150,000 clones, approximately 84% being singletons. The rearrangement joins TRBV6-4 to TRBJ2-3, with a tentative D call TRBD2 (6 bases). The TCR originated in a woman aged 25 to 39 who had recovered from COVID-19. Sequencing used peripheral blood. CDR3 coding DNA: TGTGCCAGCAGTTCCTTTTCTGGGGGGTCCACAGATACGCAGTATTTT. It specifies CASSSFSGGSTDTQYF.